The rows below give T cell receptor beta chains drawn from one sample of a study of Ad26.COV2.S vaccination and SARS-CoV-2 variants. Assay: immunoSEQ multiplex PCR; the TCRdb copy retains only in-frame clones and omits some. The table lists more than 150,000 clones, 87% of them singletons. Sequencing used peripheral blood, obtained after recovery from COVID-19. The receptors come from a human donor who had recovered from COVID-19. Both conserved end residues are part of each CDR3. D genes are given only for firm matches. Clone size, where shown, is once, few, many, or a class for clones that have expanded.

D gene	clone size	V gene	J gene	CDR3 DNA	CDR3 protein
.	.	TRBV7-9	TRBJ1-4	TGTGCCAGCAGCTTAGTTCCAGGGATGGAAAAACTGTTTTTT	CASSLVPGMEKLFF
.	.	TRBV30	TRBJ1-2	TGTGCCTGGAGTATCGGCGGGTCCGACTACACCTTC	CAWSIGGSDYTF
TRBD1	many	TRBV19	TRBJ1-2	TGTGCCAGTAAGCCCAGGGGGCTCCCTAACTATGGCTACACCTTC	CASKPRGLPNYGYTF
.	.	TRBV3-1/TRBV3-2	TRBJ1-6	TGTGCCAGCAGCCAAGACATCAATTCACCCCTCCACTTT	CASSQDINSPLHF
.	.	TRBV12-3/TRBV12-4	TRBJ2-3	TGTGCCAGCAGCCCGGACCTGGATACGCAGTATTTT	CASSPDLDTQYF
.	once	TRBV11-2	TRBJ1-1	TGTGCCAGCAGCTTAATGGTAAACACTGAAGCTTTCTTT	CASSLMVNTEAFF
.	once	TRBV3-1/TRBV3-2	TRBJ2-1	TGTGCCAGCAGCCAAGATCGGAGACTACAGTTCTTC	CASSQDRRLQFF
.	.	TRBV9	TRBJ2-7	TGTGCCAGCAGCGTCCTGGAGGGGCCCTACGAGCAGTACTTC	CASSVLEGPYEQYF
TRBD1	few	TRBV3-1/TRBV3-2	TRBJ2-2	TGTGCCAGCAGCCTCGGGACAGGGGCCGGGGAGCTGTTTTTT	CASSLGTGAGELFF
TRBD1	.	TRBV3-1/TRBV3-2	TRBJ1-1	TGTGCCAGCAGCCCAACCGGGACAGGGGATCCGACTGAAGCTTTCTTT	CASSPTGTGDPTEAFF